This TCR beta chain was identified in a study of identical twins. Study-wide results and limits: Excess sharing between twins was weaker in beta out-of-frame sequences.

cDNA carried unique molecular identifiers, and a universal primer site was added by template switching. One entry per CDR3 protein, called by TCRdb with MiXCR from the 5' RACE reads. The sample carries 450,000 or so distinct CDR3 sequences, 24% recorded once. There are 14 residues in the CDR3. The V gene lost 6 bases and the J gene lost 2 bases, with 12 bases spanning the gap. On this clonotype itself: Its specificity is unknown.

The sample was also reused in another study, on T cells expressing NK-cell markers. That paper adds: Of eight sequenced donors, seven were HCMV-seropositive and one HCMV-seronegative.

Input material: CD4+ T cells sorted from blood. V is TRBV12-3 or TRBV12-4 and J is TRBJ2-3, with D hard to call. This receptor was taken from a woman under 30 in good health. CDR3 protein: CASSHKVATDTQYF. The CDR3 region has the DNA TGTGCCAGCAGCCATAAGGTGGCCACAGATACGCAGTATTTT.